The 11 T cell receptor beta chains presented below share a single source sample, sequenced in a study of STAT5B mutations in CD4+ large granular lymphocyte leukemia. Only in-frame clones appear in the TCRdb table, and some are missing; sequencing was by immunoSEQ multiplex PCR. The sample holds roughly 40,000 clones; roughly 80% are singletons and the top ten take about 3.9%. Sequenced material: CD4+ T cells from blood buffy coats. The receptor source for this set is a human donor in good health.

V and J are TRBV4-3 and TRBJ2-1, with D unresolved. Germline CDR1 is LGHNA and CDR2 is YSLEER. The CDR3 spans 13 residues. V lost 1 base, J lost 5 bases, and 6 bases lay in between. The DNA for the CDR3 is TGCGCCAGCAGCCAAGGTTTTAACAATGAGCAGTTCTTC. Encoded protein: CASSQGFNNEQFF.

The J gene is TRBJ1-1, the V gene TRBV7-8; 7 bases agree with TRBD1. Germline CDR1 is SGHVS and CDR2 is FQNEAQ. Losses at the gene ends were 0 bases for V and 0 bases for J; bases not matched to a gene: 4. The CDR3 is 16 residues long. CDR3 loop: CASSLAAGTVNTEAFF. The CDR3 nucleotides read TGTGCCAGCAGCTTAGCAGCCGGGACAGTGAACACTGAAGCTTTCTTT. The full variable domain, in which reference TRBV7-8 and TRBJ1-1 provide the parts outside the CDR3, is GAGVSQSPRYKVAKRGQDVALRCDPISGHVSLFWYQQALGQGPEFLTYFQNEAQLDKSGLPSDRFFAERPEGSVSTLKIQRTQQEDSAVYLCASSLAAGTVNTEAFFGQGTRLTVV.

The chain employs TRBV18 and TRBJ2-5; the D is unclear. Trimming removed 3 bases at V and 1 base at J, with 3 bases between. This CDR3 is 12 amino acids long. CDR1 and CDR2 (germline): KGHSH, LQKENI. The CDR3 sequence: CASSPAQETQYF. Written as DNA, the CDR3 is TGTGCCAGCTCACCGGCCCAAGAGACCCAGTACTTC.

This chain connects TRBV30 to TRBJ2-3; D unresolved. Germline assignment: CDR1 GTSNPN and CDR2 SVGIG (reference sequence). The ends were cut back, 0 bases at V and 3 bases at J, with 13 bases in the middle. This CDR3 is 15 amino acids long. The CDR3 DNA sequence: TGTGCCTGGAGTGTACTGGACCCACGGACAGATACGCAGTATTTT. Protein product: CAWSVLDPRTDTQYF.

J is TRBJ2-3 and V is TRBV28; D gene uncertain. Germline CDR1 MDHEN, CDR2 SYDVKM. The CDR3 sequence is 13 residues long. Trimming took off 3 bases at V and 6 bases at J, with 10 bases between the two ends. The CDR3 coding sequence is TGTGCCAGCAGTTTGTCTGGCCGGGATACGCAGTATTTT. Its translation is CASSLSGRDTQYF.

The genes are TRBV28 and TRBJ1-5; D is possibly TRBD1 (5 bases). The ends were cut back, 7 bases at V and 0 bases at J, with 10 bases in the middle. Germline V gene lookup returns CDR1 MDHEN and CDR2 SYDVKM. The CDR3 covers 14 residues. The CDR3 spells CASKLRGSNQPQHF. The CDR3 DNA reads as TGTGCCAGCAAACTGAGGGGTAGCAATCAGCCCCAGCATTTT.

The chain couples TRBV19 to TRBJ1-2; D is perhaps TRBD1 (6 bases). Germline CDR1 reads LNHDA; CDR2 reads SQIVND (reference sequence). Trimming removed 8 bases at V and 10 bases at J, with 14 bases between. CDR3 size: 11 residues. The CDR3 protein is CASHRVYDYTF. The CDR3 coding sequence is TGTGCCAGTCACAGGGTTTACGACTACACCTTC.

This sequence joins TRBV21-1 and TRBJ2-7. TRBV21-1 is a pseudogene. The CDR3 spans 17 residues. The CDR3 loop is CASSKARSLGSSYEQYF. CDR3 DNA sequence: TGTGCCAGCAGCAAAGCTCGGTCCCTTGGCAGCTCCTACGAGCAGTACTTC.

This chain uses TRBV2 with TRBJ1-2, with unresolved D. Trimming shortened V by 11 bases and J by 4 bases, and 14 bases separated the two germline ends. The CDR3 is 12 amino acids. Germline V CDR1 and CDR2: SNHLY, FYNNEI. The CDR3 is CAGNPTAYGYTF. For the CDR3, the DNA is TGTGCCGGCAATCCGACGGCCTATGGCTACACCTTC.

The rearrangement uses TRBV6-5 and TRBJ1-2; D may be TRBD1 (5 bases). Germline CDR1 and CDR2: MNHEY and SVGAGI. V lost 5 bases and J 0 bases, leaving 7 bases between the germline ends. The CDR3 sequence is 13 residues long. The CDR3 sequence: CASSLQANYGYTF. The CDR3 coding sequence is TGTGCCAGCAGTCTACAGGCTAACTATGGCTACACCTTC.

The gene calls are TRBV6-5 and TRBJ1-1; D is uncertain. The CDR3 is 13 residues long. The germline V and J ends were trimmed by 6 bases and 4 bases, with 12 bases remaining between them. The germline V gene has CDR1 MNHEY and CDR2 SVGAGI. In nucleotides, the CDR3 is TGTGCCAGCAGGGTCTCTCTTATCACTGAAGCTTTCTTT. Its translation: CASRVSLITEAFF.